These 19 T cell receptor beta chains were sequenced from one sample in a study of T cell clusters in autoimmune cytopenias. Each sample's input was around 250 ng genomic DNA, 38,000 or so genome equivalents. One tube held mixed TRB-A and TRB-B primer pools for touch-down PCR. Using the multiplex PCR reads, TCRdb records one entry per CDR3 protein without DNA. The listing contains around 8,000 distinct CDR3 sequences. Specimen: peripheral blood. These TCRs come from a human donor with an autoimmune cytopenia or autoimmune hepatitis (not recorded which).

This clonotype registers medium-sized by frequency. This chain joins TRBV20-1 and TRBJ1-5. CDR1 and CDR2 from the germline V gene are DFQATT and SNEGSKA (reference sequence). The CDR3 spans 12 residues. CDR3 amino acids: CSARGGSQPQHF.

By frequency, this clonotype registers medium-sized. V is TRBV7-9 and J is TRBJ2-2; the D call of TRBD2 rests on TCRdb alone, since no DNA is present to check it. CDR1 SEHNR and CDR2 FQNEAQ come from the germline V gene (reference sequence). The CDR3 contains 16 residues. CDR3 in amino acids: CASSLDPSWRTGELFF.

In terms of frequency, this clonotype is medium-sized. Here the CDR3 reads CASSIGSISPDTQYF. The gene calls are TRBV19 and TRBJ2-3. CDR1 and CDR2 (germline): LNHDA, SQIVND (reference sequence). The CDR3 is 15 residues long. The variable domain in full, completed from reference TRBV19 and TRBJ2-3, reads DGGITQSPKYLFRKEGQNVTLSCEQNLNHDAMYWYRQDPGQGLRLIYYSQIVNDFQKGDIAEGYSVSREKKESFPLTVTSAQKNPTAFYLCASSIGSISPDTQYFGPGTRLTVL.

CDR3 sequence: CASSQGLAGDLQETQYF. V gene TRBV10-1 combines with J gene TRBJ2-5; TCRdb reports TRBD2, a call that lacks DNA to check it against. The CDR3 loop spans 17 amino acids. Germline V gene sequence: CDR1 WNHNN, CDR2 SYGVQD (reference sequence).

The chain links TRBV10-1 to TRBJ2-5; there is no DNA to check the TCRdb D call of TRBD1. CDR3 length equals 15 residues. Germline CDR1 reads WNHNN; CDR2 reads SYGVQD (reference sequence). This CDR3 is CASSASDRGRETQYF.

The V and J genes are TRBV20-1 and TRBJ2-6; the TRBD2 assignment by TCRdb is unverifiable without DNA. CDR3 size: 20 residues. Germline V gene lookup returns CDR1 DFQATT and CDR2 SNEGSKA (reference sequence). The CDR3: CSALLLPGRGGDSGANVLTF.

Judged by frequency, this clonotype is medium-sized. The rearrangement uses TRBV20-1 and TRBJ2-7; TCRdb returns TRBD1, unconfirmable since there is no DNA. Germline-derived CDR1 and CDR2 are DFQATT and SNEGSKA (reference sequence). This CDR3 has 14 residues. CDR3 residues: CSALQAGGPYEQYF.

By frequency, this clonotype is medium-sized. The chain couples TRBV7-2 to TRBJ2-7; TCRdb's D gene call, TRBD2, goes unchecked for lack of DNA. This CDR3 spans 15 amino acids. The germline V gene encodes CDR1 SGHTA and CDR2 FQGNSA. This CDR3 is CASSSGSLSTYEQYF.

The chain combines TRBV11-2 with TRBJ2-3; TCRdb designates TRBD2, a call that cannot be tested without DNA. Germline lookup yields CDR1 SGHAT and CDR2 FQNNGV. This CDR3 region has 15 residues. CDR3 region: CASSSGLAGTDTQYF.

By frequency, this clonotype is medium-sized. V gene TRBV15 combines with J gene TRBJ2-7; checking the TCRdb D call of TRBD2 is not possible without DNA. The germline CDR1 and CDR2 sequences are LNHNV and YYDKDF (reference sequence). This CDR3 region has 15 residues. The chain's CDR3 is CATSRTVDGGIEQYF.

The chain joins TRBV11-2 to TRBJ1-2. The CDR3 consists of 13 residues. CDR1 SGHAT and CDR2 FQNNGV come from the germline V gene. The chain's CDR3 is CASSFILGYGYTF. The full variable domain, completed using reference TRBV11-2 and TRBJ1-2, is EAGVAQSPRYKIIEKRQSVAFWCNPISGHATLYWYQQILGQGPKLLIQFQNNGVVDDSQLPKDRFSAERLKGVDSTLKIQPAKLEDSAVYLCASSFILGYGYTFGSGTRLTVV.

V is TRBV30 and J is TRBJ1-1; as DNA is missing, the TRBD1 call by TCRdb cannot be tested. The CDR3 is 11 amino acids. Germline V gene sequence: CDR1 GTSNPN, CDR2 SVGIG (reference sequence). The CDR3 spells CAWRTGLLAFF.

This sequence joins TRBV6-2 or TRBV6-3 and TRBJ1-1. Germline V gene sequence: CDR1 MNHEY, CDR2 SVGEGT. This CDR3 has 13 residues. CDR3 sequence reads: CASSYAENTEAFF.

The chain joins TRBV7-2 to TRBJ2-5; TCRdb lists TRBD1, though no DNA is available to test this call. Germline CDR1 reads SGHTA; CDR2 reads FQGNSA. CDR3 size: 15 residues. Here the CDR3 reads CASSLTGAYQETQYF.

The chain employs TRBV11-2 and TRBJ2-2; checking the TCRdb D call of TRBD1 is not possible without DNA. Germline CDR1 and CDR2: SGHAT and FQNNGV. This CDR3 has 17 residues. The CDR3 is CASSPRSGTPFTGELFF.

This clonotype ranks as medium-sized in terms of frequency. The chain is built from TRBV28 and TRBJ2-7. The CDR3 totals 13 residues. Germline V CDR1 and CDR2: MDHEN, SYDVKM. Here the CDR3 reads CASRTDPSNEQYF.

This CDR3 is CASPGIGGGTDTQYF. The V and J genes are TRBV6-1 and TRBJ2-3; TCRdb's D call of TRBD1 is untestable without DNA. This CDR3 has 15 residues. CDR1 and CDR2 (germline): MNHNS, SASEGT.

V usage is TRBV24-1 and J usage is TRBJ2-1; lacking DNA, the TRBD2 call made by TCRdb goes unchecked. Germline CDR1 reads KGHDR; CDR2 reads SFDVKD. This CDR3 comprises 15 residues. This CDR3 is CATSGIAGGGNEQFF.

The chain links TRBV7-3 to TRBJ2-7; TCRdb outputs TRBD2, but without DNA this stays unchecked. The V gene's germline CDR1 is SGHTA and CDR2 FQGTGA. This CDR3 spans 16 amino acids. CDR3 residues: CASSPRPGLAGEEQYF.